Below, one T cell receptor (beta chain) is given with its context. The data derive from a study of shared T cell receptors in the human thymus. Germline lookup yields CDR1 SEHNR and CDR2 FQNEAQ (reference sequence). V lost 5 bases to trimming and J lost 8 bases, with 18 bases between them. This CDR3 is 15 amino acids long. Libraries were prepared by immunoSEQ multiplex PCR; TCRdb keeps only in-frame clonotypes and omits some of them. The table includes hundreds of thousands of clones, 95% detected once. The receptor was isolated from a human donor. The chain is built from TRBV7-9 and TRBJ1-4, with D unresolved. Input material: thymocytes. CDR3 protein: CASSIIGLVGEKLFF. CDR3 DNA: TGTGCCAGCAGCATAATCGGATTGGTTGGCGAAAAACTGTTTTTT.